This T cell receptor (beta chain) was captured by sequencing in a study of cytomegalovirus exposure and HLA in healthy donors. Study results and limitations: Analyses of presence and absence presupposed an approximately uniform sequencing depth across donors.

As regards this clone: Its antigen is unidentified.

The PCR contained 60 Vbeta and 13 Jbeta primers. Sequencing was performed with immunoSEQ multiplex PCR; in TCRdb, only in-frame clones are kept and a portion is missing. The sample yields around 140,000 clones, around 86% seen once. CDR3 length equals 16 residues. Germline-derived CDR1 and CDR2 are MNHEY and SMNVEV (reference sequence). V lost 1 base, J lost 1 base, and 13 bases lay in between. This chain uses TRBV27 with TRBJ1-1, with a possible D match to TRBD1 (5 bases). Sample: PBMCs. The receptor's source is a woman aged 25 to 39 in good health and CMV-seronegative. CDR3 in amino acids: CASSLYFFRENTEAFF. The CDR3 coding sequence is TGTGCCAGCAGTTTATACTTCTTCAGGGAGAACACTGAAGCTTTCTTT.